Detailed here is one T cell receptor (beta chain). No antigen is known for it. This record belongs to a study of graft-versus-host responses after intestinal transplantation. Study information: Transplants given to recipients were multivisceral, liver-intestinal, or isolated intestinal. Study conclusions and caveats: Marrow from the recipient contained GvH clones, some of which had appeared first in ileum or blood.

Sequenced by immunoSEQ multiplex PCR; TCRdb stores in-frame clones only, minus some. There are about 100,000 clones in the sample; less than 90% occur only once, and roughly 0.95% lies in the top ten. This CDR3 region has 15 residues. The germline V gene encodes CDR1 SNHLY and CDR2 FYNNEI. The V segment lost 5 bases and the J segment 7 bases; nucleotides outside the gene matches: 9. This sequence originates from a human donor who was the organ donor for an intestinal transplant. This chain joins TRBV2 and TRBJ2-1, with 9 bases identical to TRBD2. The specimen comprised unstimulated CD4+ T cells sorted from spleen or lymph node cells, sampled before transplant. CDR3 sequence (DNA): TGTGCCAGCAGTTCCGGAGCGGGGGGCCGGAATGAGCAGTTCTTC. Protein: CASSSGAGGRNEQFF.